Sequencing of this TCR beta chain was carried out in a study of T cell clones after liver transplantation. Study details: As an antigen-independent comparator, third-party-reactive TCRbeta sequences came from pre-transplant mixed lymphocyte reactions.

Sequencing used immunoSEQ multiplex PCR; TCRdb keeps in-frame clones, though not all of them. Of 70,000 to 80,000 clones detected, 90% appear once; the ten largest clones hold roughly 2.6%. This sequence was found in a human donor who received a liver transplant. The sample consisted of CD4+ T cells from blood, taken before liver transplant.

The CDR3 is CASSVHRASSYEQYF. DNA for the CDR3: TGTGCCAGCAGTGTCCACAGGGCATCCTCCTACGAGCAGTACTTC. The chain joins TRBV28 to TRBJ2-7; TRBD1 is a possible D gene (6 bases). The CDR3 has 15 amino acids. V was pared by 5 bases and J by 0 bases, with 14 bases between. CDR1 is MDHEN and CDR2 is SYDVKM in the germline V gene.